A single sample is the source of the 22 T cell receptor beta chains below, sequenced in a study of lymphopenia after photon versus proton radiotherapy. Assay: immunoSEQ multiplex PCR; the TCRdb copy retains only in-frame clones and omits some. Among 150,000 to 200,000 clones listed, roughly nine tenths were seen once. Sequenced material: peripheral blood, taken from a patient treated with photon-based radiotherapy. The source of these receptors is a man between 50 and 59 years old with gastric cancer.

V and J are TRBV27 and TRBJ2-6, with D uncertain. The CDR3 sequence is 13 residues long. CDR1 MNHEY and CDR2 SMNVEV come from the germline V gene (reference sequence). V was clipped by 6 bases and J by 1 base, with 4 bases between them. This CDR3 reads CASSQSGANVLTF. The DNA for the CDR3 is TGTGCCAGCAGCCAGTCTGGGGCCAACGTCCTGACTTTC.

The chain recombines TRBV7-9 with TRBJ1-1, with a weak D call TRBD1 (5 bases). The germline V and J ends were trimmed by 1 base and 3 bases, with 6 bases remaining between them. CDR3 length: 13 amino acids. The V gene's germline CDR1 is SEHNR and CDR2 FQNEAQ (reference sequence). CDR3 amino acids: CASSLGQHTEAFF. CDR3 DNA: TGTGCCAGCAGCTTAGGACAGCACACTGAAGCTTTCTTT.

CDR3 residues: CASSSPGRNPLFF. CDR3 DNA sequence: TGTGCCAGCAGTTCACCGGGACGCAATCCCCTGTTTTTT. This chain links TRBV6-6 with TRBJ2-3, with D tentatively TRBD1 or TRBD2 (5 bases each). The DNA end is more similar to TRBJ2-2, so the J call may be wrong. The CDR3 runs to 13 residues. Germline V CDR1 and CDR2: MNHNY, SVGAGI (reference sequence).

This sequence joins TRBV5-1 and TRBJ1-4; D gene uncertain. This CDR3 spans 16 amino acids. Germline V lookup: CDR1 SGHRS, CDR2 YFSETQ. V was shortened by 1 base and J by 4 bases, with 14 bases between the two germline ends. This CDR3 is CASSLRGWADNEKLFF. For the CDR3, the DNA is TGCGCCAGCAGCTTGAGAGGGTGGGCCGATAATGAAAAACTGTTTTTT.

The rearrangement links TRBV7-9 to TRBJ1-1; a possible D gene is TRBD1 (5 bases). Germline lookup yields CDR1 SEHNR and CDR2 FQNEAQ (reference sequence). CDR3 length: 19 residues. V lost 2 bases and J 0 bases, leaving 22 bases between the germline ends. The CDR3 sequence is CASSLIGPRVPHLNTEAFF. DNA for the CDR3: TGTGCCAGCAGCTTAATCGGCCCCAGGGTGCCCCACTTGAACACTGAAGCTTTCTTT.

As to this clone: Other DNA sequences in this specimen translate into the identical CDR3. The chain combines TRBV27 with TRBJ1-5; no clear D. V was clipped by 4 bases and J by 2 bases, with 9 bases between them. The CDR3 loop spans 14 amino acids. Germline CDR1 and CDR2: MNHEY and SMNVEV (reference sequence). The CDR3 region is CASSSGRGNQPQHF. CDR3 DNA: TGTGCCAGCAGTTCTGGACGAGGCAATCAGCCCCAGCATTTT.

This chain links TRBV5-6 with TRBJ2-7; possibly TRBD2 for D (6 bases). The ends were cut back, 0 bases at V and 2 bases at J, with 9 bases in the middle. This CDR3 is 14 amino acids long. Germline V lookup: CDR1 SGHDT, CDR2 YYEEEE. As DNA, the CDR3 is TGTGCCAGCAGCTTGGCCTTAGCGGCCTACGAGCAGTACTTC. It yields the protein CASSLALAAYEQYF.

This clone was seen ten or more times. V usage is TRBV28 and J usage is TRBJ1-5; D remains ambiguous. Germline CDR1 and CDR2: MDHEN and SYDVKM. V lost 6 bases and J lost 4, with 13 bases in between. The CDR3 is made up of 14 amino acids. For the CDR3, the DNA is TGTGCCAGCAGCTACTCGGTCATGAATCAGCCCCAGCATTTT. Residues: CASSYSVMNQPQHF.

The J gene is TRBJ2-2, the V gene TRBV12-1; no DNA check was done on the table's D call, TRBD2. TRBV12-1 is flagged as a pseudogene. This CDR3 has 17 amino acids. The CDR3 reads CASSPIGGRPWTGELFF. CDR3 sequence (DNA): TGTGCCAGCAGCCCAATTGGCGGGAGGCCGTGGACCGGGGAGCTGTTTTTT.

V is TRBV6-5 and J is TRBJ2-7; 10 nucleotides line up with TRBD2. Losses at the gene ends were 7 bases for V and 6 bases for J; bases not matched to a gene: 6. Germline-derived CDR1 and CDR2 are MNHEY and SVGAGI. This CDR3 comprises 13 residues. CDR3 protein: CASNGSGRREQYF. The CDR3, as DNA: TGTGCCAGCAATGGTAGCGGGAGGCGCGAGCAGTACTTC.

The V and J genes are TRBV11-2 and TRBJ2-5; TRBD1 matches at 7 bases. Looked up from germline, CDR1 is SGHAT and CDR2 is FQNNGV. CDR3 length equals 17 residues. V was pared by 0 bases and J by 1 base, with 8 bases of the junction left unmatched. CDR3 sequence reads: CASSLDLGWTGQETQYF. CDR3 in DNA: TGTGCCAGCAGCTTAGATCTAGGGTGGACAGGCCAAGAGACCCAGTACTTC.

This clone was seen at least ten times. The chain recombines TRBV11-2 with TRBJ1-1; D remains ambiguous. Germline-derived CDR1 and CDR2 are SGHAT and FQNNGV. This CDR3 spans 13 amino acids. V was trimmed by 1 base and J by 2 bases, leaving 5 bases between them. CDR3: CASSLGLNTEAFF. The CDR3 DNA reads as TGTGCCAGCAGCTTAGGCCTCAACACTGAAGCTTTCTTT.

The CDR3 nucleotides are TGTGCCTGGAGTGTACTACGGACCGACGTTTATGGCTACACCTTC. Translation: CAWSVLRTDVYGYTF. The V call is TRBV30, the J call TRBJ1-2; no reliable D call. Trimming took off 0 bases at V and 5 bases at J, with 16 bases between the two ends. The CDR3 contains 15 residues. The germline V gene has CDR1 GTSNPN and CDR2 SVGIG (reference sequence).

This chain uses TRBV28 with TRBJ2-3, with TRBD2 matching over 8 bases. CDR1 and CDR2 from the germline V gene are MDHEN and SYDVKM. The CDR3 sequence is 15 residues long. J lost 5 bases, V lost 4 bases, and 8 bases had no gene match. This chain's CDR3 is CASSSPGLGKDTQYF. In DNA form, the CDR3 reads TGTGCCAGCAGTTCACCGGGACTAGGTAAAGATACGCAGTATTTT.

The chain recombines TRBV19 with TRBJ2-1; D is unclear. V dropped 1 base and J dropped 3 bases, with 4 bases sitting between them. The CDR3 is 13 amino acids. CDR1 is LNHDA and CDR2 is SQIVND in the germline V gene (reference sequence). CDR3 region: CASSIAVYNEQFF. The CDR3 region has the DNA TGTGCCAGTAGTATAGCAGTCTACAATGAGCAGTTCTTC.

This chain joins TRBV19 and TRBJ2-1; D is perhaps TRBD1 or TRBD2 (5 bases each). V was clipped by 6 bases and J by 2 bases, with 14 bases between them. Germline-derived CDR1 and CDR2 are LNHDA and SQIVND (reference sequence). The CDR3 loop spans 15 amino acids. CDR3 sequence (DNA): TGTGCCAGTAGCAACCGGGACGGGACCTACAATGAGCAGTTCTTC. Its translation is CASSNRDGTYNEQFF. Based on the CDR3 plus reference TRBV19 and TRBJ2-1, the full variable domain is DGGITQSPKYLFRKEGQNVTLSCEQNLNHDAMYWYRQDPGQGLRLIYYSQIVNDFQKGDIAEGYSVSREKKESFPLTVTSAQKNPTAFYLCASSNRDGTYNEQFFGPGTRLTVL.

The V and J genes are TRBV19 and TRBJ2-7, with D tentatively TRBD1 or TRBD2 (5 bases each). The CDR3 contains 14 residues. V lost 4 bases, J lost 6 bases, and 16 bases lay in between. Germline-derived CDR1 and CDR2 are LNHDA and SQIVND (reference sequence). CDR3 residues: CASSRDVAQFEQYF. CDR3 DNA: TGTGCCAGTAGTAGGGACGTAGCCCAATTCGAGCAGTACTTC.

V is TRBV5-1 and J is TRBJ2-6, with 11 bases that match TRBD1. The V gene's germline CDR1 is SGHRS and CDR2 YFSETQ. With 1 base clipped from V and 0 bases from J, the junction kept 12 bases outside the gene matches. The CDR3 is 21 residues long. CDR3 sequence: CASSLYIETGTGGSGANVLTF. CDR3 coding DNA: TGCGCCAGCAGCTTGTACATCGAAACCGGGACAGGGGGCTCTGGGGCCAACGTCCTGACTTTC.

This chain joins TRBV30 and TRBJ2-2; the match to TRBD2 covers 12 bases. CDR1 and CDR2 from the germline V gene are GTSNPN and SVGIG (reference sequence). The CDR3 consists of 17 residues. V dropped 2 bases and J dropped 3; count of bases not matched to a gene: 7. For the CDR3, the DNA is TGTGCCTGGAGTAAAGGACTAGCGGGATGGGACACCGGGGAGCTGTTTTTT. This encodes CAWSKGLAGWDTGELFF.

J is TRBJ2-3 and V is TRBV5-1; D is uncertain. Trimming stripped 2 bases from V and 0 bases from J, with 7 bases between. Looked up from germline, CDR1 is SGHRS and CDR2 is YFSETQ. The CDR3 runs 14 residues. The chain's CDR3 is CASSFTDSTDTQYF. The CDR3, as DNA: TGCGCCAGCAGCTTCACCGATAGCACAGATACGCAGTATTTT. The full variable domain, rest sourced from reference TRBV5-1 and TRBJ2-3, is KAGVTQTPRYLIKTRGQQVTLSCSPISGHRSVSWYQQTPGQGLQFLFEYFSETQRNKGNFPGRFSGRQFSNSRSEMNVSTLELGDSALYLCASSFTDSTDTQYFGPGTRLTVL.

The rearrangement joins TRBV15 to TRBJ2-5, with 11 bases that match TRBD2. The CDR3 loop spans 16 amino acids. V was clipped by 0 bases and J by 3 bases; unmatched bases: 3. Germline V gives CDR1 LNHNV, CDR2 YYDKDF (reference sequence). In nucleotides, the CDR3 is TGTGCCACCAGCAGAGATGGGACTAGCGGAAAAGAGACCCAGTACTTC. Protein product: CATSRDGTSGKETQYF.

The gene calls are TRBV5-6 and TRBJ2-6; weak D call: TRBD2 (6 bases). The CDR3 spans 16 residues. V shed 4 bases and J shed 2 bases, with 13 bases lying between them. CDR1 is SGHDT, CDR2 YYEEEE, per germline. Here the CDR3 DNA reads TGTGCCAGCAGCCTGGTGGGGGAGGCTGGGGCCAACGTCCTGACTTTC. This encodes CASSLVGEAGANVLTF.